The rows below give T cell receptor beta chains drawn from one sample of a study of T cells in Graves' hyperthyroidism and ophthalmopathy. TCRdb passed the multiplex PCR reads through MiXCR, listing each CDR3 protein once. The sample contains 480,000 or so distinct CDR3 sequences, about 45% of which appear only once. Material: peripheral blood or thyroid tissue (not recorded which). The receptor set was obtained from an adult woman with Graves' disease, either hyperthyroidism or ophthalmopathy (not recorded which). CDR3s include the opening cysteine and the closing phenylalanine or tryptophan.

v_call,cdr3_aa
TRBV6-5,CAISEGGGFTEAFF
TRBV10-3,CAIRNEGGGQPQHF
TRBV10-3,CAISSRGPNEKLFF
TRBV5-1,CASSVTGGKSYGYTF
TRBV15,CATSRDATGRNLYGYTF
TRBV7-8,CASRLGQGAGETQYF
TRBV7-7,CASSATGSGETIYF
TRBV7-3,CAWRGNRDSYGYTF
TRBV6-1,CASGRAPEQYF
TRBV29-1,CSPAGTGGAKGQETQYF
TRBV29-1,CSVRPSQGQETQYF
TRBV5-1,CASSLAGTLPYEQYF
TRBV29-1,CSVELAEAFF
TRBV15,CATSRDHRGIGETQYF
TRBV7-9,CASSRDTNAGYEQYF
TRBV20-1,CSARGDKNTEAFF
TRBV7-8,CASSIGQGNRETQYF
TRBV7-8,CASSLVDTNTGELFF
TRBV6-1,CASSSLTGYTEAFF
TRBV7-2,CASSHLHGNTIYF
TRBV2,CASSGAGSRDSPLHF
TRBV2,CASRDPFSNQPQHF
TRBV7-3,CASSLKDLGTGLQQETQYF
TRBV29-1,CSVGVRAGETQYF
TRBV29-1,CSVEVVGLLNTEAFF
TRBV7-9,CASSLVQGSYEQYF
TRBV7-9,CASSLETEAFF
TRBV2,CASSFGGRSNYGYTF
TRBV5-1,CASSLKDSPSSYEQYF
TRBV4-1,CASSQDPSGGIVGETQYF
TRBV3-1,CASSQGGGRDVSPLHF
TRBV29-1,CSVGGRGLGRHEQYF
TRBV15,CATSRVASGRSSETQYF
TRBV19,CASAWRGEQYF
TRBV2,CASNPAAVTNEKLFF
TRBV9,CARRTGMNTEAFF
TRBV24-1,CATSDSGGRPEAFF